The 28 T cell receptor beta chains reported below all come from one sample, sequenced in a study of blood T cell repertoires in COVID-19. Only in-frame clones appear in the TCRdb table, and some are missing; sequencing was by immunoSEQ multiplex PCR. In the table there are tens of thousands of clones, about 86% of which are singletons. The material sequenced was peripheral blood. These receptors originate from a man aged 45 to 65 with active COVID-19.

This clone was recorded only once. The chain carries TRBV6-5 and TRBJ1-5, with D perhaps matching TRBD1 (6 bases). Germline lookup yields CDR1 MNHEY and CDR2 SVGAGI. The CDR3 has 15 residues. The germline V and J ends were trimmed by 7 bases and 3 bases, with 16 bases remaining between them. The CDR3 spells CASTLGTGPNQPQHF. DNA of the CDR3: TGTGCCAGCACCCTAGGAACAGGGCCCAATCAGCCCCAGCATTTT.

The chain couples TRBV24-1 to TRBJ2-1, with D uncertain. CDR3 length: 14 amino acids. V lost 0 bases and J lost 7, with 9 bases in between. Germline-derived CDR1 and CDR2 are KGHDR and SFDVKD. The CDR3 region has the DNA TGTGCCACCAGTGATTTGAGGCGGTCAAATGAGCAGTTCTTC. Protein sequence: CATSDLRRSNEQFF.

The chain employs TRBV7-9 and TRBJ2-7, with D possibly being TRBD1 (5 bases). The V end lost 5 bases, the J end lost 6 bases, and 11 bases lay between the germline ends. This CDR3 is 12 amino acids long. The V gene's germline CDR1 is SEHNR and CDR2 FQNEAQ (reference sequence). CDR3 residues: CASSDRNLEQYF. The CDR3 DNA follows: TGTGCCAGCAGCGACAGAAATCTCGAGCAGTACTTC.

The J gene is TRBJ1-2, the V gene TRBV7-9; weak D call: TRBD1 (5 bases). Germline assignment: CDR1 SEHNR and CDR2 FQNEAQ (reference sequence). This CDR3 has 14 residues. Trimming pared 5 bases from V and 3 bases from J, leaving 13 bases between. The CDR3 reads CASSGEQVYYGYTF. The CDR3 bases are TGTGCCAGCAGCGGGGAACAGGTTTACTATGGCTACACCTTC.

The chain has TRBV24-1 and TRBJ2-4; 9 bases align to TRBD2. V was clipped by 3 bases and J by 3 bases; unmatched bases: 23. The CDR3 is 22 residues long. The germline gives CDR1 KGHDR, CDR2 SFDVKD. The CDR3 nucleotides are TGTGCCACCAGTGATCAGCTAGACCGACTAGCGGAGTCGAGATGGGACAAAAACATTCAGTACTTC. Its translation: CATSDQLDRLAESRWDKNIQYF.

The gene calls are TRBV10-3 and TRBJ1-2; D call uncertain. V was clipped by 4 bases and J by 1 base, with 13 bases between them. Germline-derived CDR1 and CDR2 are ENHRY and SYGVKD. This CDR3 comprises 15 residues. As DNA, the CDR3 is TGTGCCATCAGTGTTACGATGACAAGTAACTATGGCTACACCTTC. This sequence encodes CAISVTMTSNYGYTF.

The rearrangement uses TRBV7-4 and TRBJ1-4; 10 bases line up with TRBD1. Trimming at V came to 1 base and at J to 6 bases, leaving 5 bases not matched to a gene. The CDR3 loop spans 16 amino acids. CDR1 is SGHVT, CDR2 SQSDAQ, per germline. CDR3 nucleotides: TGTGCCAGCAGCTTAGTAAGAGACAGGGGGCATGAAAAACTGTTTTTT. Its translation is CASSLVRDRGHEKLFF.

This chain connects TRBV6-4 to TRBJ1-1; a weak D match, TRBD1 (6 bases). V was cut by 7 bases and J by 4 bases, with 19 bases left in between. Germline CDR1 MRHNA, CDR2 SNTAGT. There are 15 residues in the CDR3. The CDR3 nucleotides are TGTGCCAGCAACCCTAGGGGGGGTGGCGGCACTGAAGCTTTCTTT. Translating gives CASNPRGGGGTEAFF.

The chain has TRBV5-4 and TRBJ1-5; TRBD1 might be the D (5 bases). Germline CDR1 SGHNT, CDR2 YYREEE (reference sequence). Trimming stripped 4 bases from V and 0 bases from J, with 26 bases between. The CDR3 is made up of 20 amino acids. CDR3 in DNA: TGTGCCAGCAGCATACATTCGACAGCACAAGGACCTTATAGCAATCAGCCCCAGCATTTT. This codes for CASSIHSTAQGPYSNQPQHF.

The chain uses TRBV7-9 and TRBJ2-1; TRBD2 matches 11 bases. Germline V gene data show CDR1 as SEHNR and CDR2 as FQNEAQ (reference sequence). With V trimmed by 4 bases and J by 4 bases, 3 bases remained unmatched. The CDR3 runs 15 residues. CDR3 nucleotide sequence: TGTGCCAGCAGCTCCGGGACTAGCGGTTACAATGAGCAGTTCTTC. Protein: CASSSGTSGYNEQFF.

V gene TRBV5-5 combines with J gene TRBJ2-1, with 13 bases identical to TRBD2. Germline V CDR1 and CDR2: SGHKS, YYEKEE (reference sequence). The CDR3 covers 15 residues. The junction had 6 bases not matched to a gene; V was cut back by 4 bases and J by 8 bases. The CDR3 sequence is CASSRTSGSGDEQFF. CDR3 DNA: TGTGCCAGCAGCAGGACTAGCGGGAGTGGAGATGAGCAGTTCTTC.

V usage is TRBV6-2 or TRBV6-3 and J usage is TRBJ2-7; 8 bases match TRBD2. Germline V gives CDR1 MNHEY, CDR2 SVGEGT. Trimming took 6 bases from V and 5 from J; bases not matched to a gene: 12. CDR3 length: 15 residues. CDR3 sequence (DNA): TGTGCCAGCAGCCCGTTACGGGGGGGAGGTAACGAGCAGTACTTC. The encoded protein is CASSPLRGGGNEQYF.

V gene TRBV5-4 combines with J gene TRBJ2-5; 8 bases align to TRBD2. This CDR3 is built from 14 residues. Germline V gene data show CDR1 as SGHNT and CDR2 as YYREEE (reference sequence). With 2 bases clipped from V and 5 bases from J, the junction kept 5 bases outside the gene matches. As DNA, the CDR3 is TGTGCCAGCAGCTTAGCGGGAGTAAAGGAGACCCAGTACTTC. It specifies CASSLAGVKETQYF.

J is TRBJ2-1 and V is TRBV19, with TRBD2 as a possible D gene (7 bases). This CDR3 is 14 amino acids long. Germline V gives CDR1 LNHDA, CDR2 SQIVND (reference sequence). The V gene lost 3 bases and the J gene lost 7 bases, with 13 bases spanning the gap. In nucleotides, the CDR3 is TGTGCCAGTAGTATCGGAGCGGGGACAAATGAGCAGTTCTTC. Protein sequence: CASSIGAGTNEQFF.

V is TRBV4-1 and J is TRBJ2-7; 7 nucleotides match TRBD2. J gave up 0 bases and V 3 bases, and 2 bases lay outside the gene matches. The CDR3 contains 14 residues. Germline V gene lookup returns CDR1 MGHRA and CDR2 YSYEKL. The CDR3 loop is CASSHREGSYEQYV. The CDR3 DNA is TGCGCCAGCAGCCACAGGGAGGGCTCCTACGAGCAGTACGTC.

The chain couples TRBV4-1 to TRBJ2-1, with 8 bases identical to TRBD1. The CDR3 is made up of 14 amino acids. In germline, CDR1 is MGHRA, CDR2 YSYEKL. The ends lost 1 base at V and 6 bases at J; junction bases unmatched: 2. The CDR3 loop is CASSQATGGNEQFF. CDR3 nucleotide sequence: TGCGCCAGCAGCCAAGCCACAGGGGGCAATGAGCAGTTCTTC.

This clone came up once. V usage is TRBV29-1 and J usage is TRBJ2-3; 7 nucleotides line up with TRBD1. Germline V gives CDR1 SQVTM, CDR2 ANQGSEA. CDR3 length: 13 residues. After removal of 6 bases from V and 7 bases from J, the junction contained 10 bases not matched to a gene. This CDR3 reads CSVNPGTENTQYF. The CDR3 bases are TGCAGCGTAAACCCCGGGACAGAAAATACGCAGTATTTT.

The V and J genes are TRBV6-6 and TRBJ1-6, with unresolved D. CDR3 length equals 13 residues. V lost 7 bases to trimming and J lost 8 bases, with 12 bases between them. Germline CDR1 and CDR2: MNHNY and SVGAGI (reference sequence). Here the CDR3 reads CASKEDMDSPLHF. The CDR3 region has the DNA TGTGCCAGCAAAGAGGATATGGATTCACCCCTCCACTTT.

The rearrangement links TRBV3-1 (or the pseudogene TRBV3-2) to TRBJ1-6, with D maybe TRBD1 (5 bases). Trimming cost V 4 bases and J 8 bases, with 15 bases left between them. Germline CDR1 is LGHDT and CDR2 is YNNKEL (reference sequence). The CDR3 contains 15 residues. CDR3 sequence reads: CASSPGGERHSPLHF. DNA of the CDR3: TGTGCCAGCAGCCCTGGAGGGGAAAGACATTCACCCCTCCACTTT.

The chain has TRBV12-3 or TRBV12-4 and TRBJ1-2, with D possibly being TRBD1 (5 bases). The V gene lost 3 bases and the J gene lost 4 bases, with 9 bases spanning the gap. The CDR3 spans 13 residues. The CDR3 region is CASSFDSRYGYTF. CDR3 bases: TGTGCCAGCAGTTTTGACAGTCGCTATGGCTACACCTTC.

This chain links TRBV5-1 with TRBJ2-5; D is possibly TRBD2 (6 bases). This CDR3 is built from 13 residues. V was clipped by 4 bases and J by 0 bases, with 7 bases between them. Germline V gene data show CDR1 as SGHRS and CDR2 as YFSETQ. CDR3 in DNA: TGCGCCAGCAGCCGGGACTACCAAGAGACCCAGTACTTC. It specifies CASSRDYQETQYF. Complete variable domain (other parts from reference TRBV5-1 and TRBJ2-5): KAGVTQTPRYLIKTRGQQVTLSCSPISGHRSVSWYQQTPGQGLQFLFEYFSETQRNKGNFPGRFSGRQFSNSRSEMNVSTLELGDSALYLCASSRDYQETQYFGPGTRLLVL.

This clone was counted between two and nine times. CDR3 residues: CASSPDGGPKSYNEQFF. For the CDR3, the DNA is TGTGCCAGCAGCCCCGACGGAGGGCCTAAATCCTACAATGAGCAGTTCTTC. This chain uses TRBV3-1 (or the pseudogene TRBV3-2) with TRBJ2-1, with D perhaps matching TRBD2 (6 bases). V gave up 4 bases and J gave up 1 base, with 17 bases separating them. The germline V gene encodes CDR1 LGHDT and CDR2 YNNKEL (reference sequence). The CDR3 totals 17 residues.

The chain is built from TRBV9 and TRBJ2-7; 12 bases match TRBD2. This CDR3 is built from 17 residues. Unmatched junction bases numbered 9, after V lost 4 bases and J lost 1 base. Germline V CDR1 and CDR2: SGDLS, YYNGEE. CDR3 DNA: TGTGCCAGCAGCCCACTAGCGGGGGGAATTACTTCCTACGAGCAGTACTTC. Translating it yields CASSPLAGGITSYEQYF.

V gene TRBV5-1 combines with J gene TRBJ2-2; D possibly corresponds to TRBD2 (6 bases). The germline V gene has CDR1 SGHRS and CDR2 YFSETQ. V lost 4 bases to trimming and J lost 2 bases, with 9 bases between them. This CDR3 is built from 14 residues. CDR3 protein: CASSRDLNTGELFF. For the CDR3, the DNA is TGCGCCAGCAGCCGGGACTTAAACACCGGGGAGCTGTTTTTT.

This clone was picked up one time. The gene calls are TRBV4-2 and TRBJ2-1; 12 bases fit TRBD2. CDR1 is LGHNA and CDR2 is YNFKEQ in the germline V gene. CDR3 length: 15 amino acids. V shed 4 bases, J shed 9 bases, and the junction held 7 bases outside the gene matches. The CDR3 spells CASSPILAGGREQFF. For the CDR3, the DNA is TGTGCCAGCAGCCCCATACTAGCGGGGGGCCGTGAGCAGTTCTTC.

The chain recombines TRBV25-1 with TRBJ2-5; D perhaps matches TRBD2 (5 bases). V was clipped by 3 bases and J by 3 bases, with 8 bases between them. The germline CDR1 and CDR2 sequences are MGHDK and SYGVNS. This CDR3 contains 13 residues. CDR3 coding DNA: TGTGCCAGCAGTGACGGGATTGAAGAGACCCAGTACTTC. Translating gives CASSDGIEETQYF.

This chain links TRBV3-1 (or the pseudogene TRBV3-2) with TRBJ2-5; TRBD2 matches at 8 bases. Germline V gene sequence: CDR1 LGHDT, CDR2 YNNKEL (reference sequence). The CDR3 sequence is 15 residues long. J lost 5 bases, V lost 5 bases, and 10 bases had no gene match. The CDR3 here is CASSKDGGGRETQYF. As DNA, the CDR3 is TGTGCCAGCAGCAAGGACGGGGGGGGTCGGGAGACCCAGTACTTC.

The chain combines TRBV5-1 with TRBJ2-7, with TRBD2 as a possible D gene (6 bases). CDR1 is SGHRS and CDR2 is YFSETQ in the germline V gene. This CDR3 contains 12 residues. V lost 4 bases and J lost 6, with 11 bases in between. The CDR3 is CASSPEGGEQYV. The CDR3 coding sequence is TGCGCCAGCAGCCCAGAGGGAGGCGAGCAGTACGTC.